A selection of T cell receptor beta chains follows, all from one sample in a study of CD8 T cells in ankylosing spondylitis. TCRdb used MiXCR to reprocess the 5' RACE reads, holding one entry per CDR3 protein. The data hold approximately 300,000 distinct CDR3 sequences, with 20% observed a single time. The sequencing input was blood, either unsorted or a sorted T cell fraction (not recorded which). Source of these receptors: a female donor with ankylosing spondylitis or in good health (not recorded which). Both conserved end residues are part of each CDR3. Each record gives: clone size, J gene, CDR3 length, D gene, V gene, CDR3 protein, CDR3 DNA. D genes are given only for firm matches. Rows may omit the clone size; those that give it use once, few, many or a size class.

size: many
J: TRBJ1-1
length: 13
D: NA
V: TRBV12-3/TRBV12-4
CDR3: CASSLKGNTEAFF
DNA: TGTGCCAGCAGTTTAAAGGGGAACACTGAAGCTTTCTTT

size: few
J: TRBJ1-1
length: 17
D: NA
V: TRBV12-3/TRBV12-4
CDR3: CASLEGQFLDLNTEAFF
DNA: TGTGCCAGCCTAGAGGGACAATTCCTCGATTTGAACACTGAAGCTTTCTTT

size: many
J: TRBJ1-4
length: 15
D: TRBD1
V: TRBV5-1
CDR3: CASSTGTASNEKLFF
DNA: TGCGCCAGCAGCACCGGGACAGCGAGTAATGAAAAACTGTTTTTT

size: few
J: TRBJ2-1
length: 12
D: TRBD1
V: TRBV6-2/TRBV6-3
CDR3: CASSRTGTGWFF
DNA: TGTGCCAGCAGCCGCACCGGGACAGGGTGGTTCTTC

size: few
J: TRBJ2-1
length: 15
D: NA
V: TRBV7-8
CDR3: CASSSIREWDNEQFF
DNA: TGTGCCAGCAGCTCCATCAGGGAGTGGGACAATGAGCAGTTCTTC

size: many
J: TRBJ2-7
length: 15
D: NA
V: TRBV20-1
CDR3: CSARGTRRSTYEQYF
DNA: TGCAGTGCTAGAGGCACACGCAGATCAACTTACGAGCAGTACTTC

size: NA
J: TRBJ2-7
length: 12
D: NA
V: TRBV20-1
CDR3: CSASDRNHEQYF
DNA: TGCAGTGCTAGTGACAGGAACCACGAGCAGTACTTC

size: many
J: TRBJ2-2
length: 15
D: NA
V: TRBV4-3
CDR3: CASTFRATSTGELFF
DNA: TGCGCCAGCACGTTTCGGGCTACTAGCACCGGGGAGCTGTTTTTT

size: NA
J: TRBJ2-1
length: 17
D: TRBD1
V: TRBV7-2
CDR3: CASSPDRGLYPSNEQFF
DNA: TGTGCCAGCAGCCCCGACAGGGGCCTCTACCCTAGCAATGAGCAGTTCTTC

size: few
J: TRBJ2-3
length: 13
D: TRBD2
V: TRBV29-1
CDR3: CSVAGGVTDTQYF
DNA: TGCAGCGTTGCGGGGGGAGTCACAGATACGCAGTATTTT

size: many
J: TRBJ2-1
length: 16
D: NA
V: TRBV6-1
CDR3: CATSGAVERRGDEQFF
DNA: TGTGCCACCTCGGGGGCGGTCGAGCGGAGGGGAGATGAGCAGTTCTTC

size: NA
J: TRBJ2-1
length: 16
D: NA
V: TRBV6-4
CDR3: CASTHIAPRIYNEQFF
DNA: TGTGCCAGCACCCATATAGCGCCACGAATTTACAATGAGCAGTTCTTC

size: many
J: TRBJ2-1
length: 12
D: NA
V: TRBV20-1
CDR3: CSGNRMMDEQFF
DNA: TGCAGTGGGAACAGGATGATGGATGAGCAGTTCTTC

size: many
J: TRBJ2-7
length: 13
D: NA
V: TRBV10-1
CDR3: CASSEGAYNEQYF
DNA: TGCGCCAGCAGTGAGGGGGCATACAACGAGCAGTACTTC

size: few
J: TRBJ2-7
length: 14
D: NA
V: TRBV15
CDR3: CATSRHSSSYEQYF
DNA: TGTGCCACCAGCCGCCACTCGAGCTCCTACGAGCAGTACTTC

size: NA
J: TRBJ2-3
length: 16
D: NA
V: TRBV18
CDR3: CASSPLGSGGTDTQYF
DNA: TGTGCCAGCTCACCTCTTGGGTCTGGGGGCACAGATACGCAGTATTTT

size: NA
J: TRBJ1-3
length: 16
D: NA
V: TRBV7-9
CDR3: CASSPTGNPSGNTIYF
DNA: TGTGCCAGCAGCCCCACAGGGAACCCCTCTGGAAACACCATATATTTT

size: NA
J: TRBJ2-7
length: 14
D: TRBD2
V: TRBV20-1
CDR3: CSARVRTSVSEQYF
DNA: TGCAGTGCTAGAGTTAGGACTAGCGTCTCCGAGCAGTACTTC

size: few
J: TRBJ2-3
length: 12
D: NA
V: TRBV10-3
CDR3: CAIEGQGDTQYF
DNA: TGTGCCATCGAGGGCCAAGGAGATACGCAGTATTTT

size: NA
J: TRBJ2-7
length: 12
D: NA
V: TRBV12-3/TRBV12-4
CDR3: CASSPNPYEQYF
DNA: TGTGCCAGCAGCCCTAACCCCTACGAGCAGTACTTC

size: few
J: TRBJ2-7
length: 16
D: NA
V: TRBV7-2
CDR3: CASSLAPGGGAYEQYF
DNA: TGTGCCAGCAGCTTAGCGCCAGGAGGGGGCGCGTACGAGCAGTACTTC

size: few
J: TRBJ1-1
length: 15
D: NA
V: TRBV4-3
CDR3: CASSIYGQLNTEAFF
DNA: TGCGCCAGCAGCATTTACGGACAGTTGAACACTGAAGCTTTCTTT

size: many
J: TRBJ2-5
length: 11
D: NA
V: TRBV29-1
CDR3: CSVGRQETQYF
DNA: TGCAGCGTGGGACGACAAGAGACCCAGTACTTC

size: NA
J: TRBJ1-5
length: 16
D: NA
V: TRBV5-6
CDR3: CASSLYSGPGNQPQHF
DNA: TGTGCCAGCAGCCTCTACTCGGGGCCGGGGAATCAGCCCCAGCATTTT

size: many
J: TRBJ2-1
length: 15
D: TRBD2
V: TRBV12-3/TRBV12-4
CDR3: CASSEGLAGNNEQFF
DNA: TGTGCCAGCAGTGAGGGACTAGCGGGGAACAATGAGCAGTTCTTC

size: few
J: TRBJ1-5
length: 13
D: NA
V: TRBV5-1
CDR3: CASSTQGREPQHF
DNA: TGCGCCAGCAGCACCCAGGGAAGGGAGCCCCAGCATTTT

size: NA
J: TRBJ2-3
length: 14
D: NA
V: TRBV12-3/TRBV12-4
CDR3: CASSPGGLPDTQYF
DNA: TGTGCCAGCAGTCCCGGGGGACTCCCAGATACGCAGTATTTT

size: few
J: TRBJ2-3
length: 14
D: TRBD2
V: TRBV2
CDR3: CASSVAGPTDTQYF
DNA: TGTGCCAGCAGTGTAGCGGGACCCACAGATACGCAGTATTTT

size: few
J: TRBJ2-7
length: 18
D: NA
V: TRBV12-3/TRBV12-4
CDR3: CASSLGRGRRAGSYEQYF
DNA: TGTGCCAGCAGTTTAGGTAGGGGACGGAGGGCCGGGTCCTACGAGCAGTACTTC

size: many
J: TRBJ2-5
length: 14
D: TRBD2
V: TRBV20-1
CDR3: CSAETSGVQETQYF
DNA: TGCAGTGCTGAGACTAGCGGAGTACAAGAGACCCAGTACTTC

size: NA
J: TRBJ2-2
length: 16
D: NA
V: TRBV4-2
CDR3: CASSQDPSGRTGELFF
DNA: TGTGCCAGCAGCCAAGATCCGAGCGGGCGGACCGGGGAGCTGTTTTTT

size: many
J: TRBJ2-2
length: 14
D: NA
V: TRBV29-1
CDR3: CSVVGSGDTGELFF
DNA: TGCAGCGTTGTGGGGTCAGGGGATACCGGGGAGCTGTTTTTT

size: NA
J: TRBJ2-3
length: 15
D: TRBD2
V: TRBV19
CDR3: CASKASGSLWDTQYF
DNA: TGTGCCAGTAAAGCTAGCGGGAGCCTGTGGGATACGCAGTATTTT

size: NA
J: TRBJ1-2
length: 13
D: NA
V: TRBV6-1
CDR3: CASSATRLYGYTF
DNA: TGTGCCAGCAGTGCCACGAGGCTATATGGCTACACCTTC

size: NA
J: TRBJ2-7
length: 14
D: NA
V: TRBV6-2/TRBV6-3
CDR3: CASSYGGTGYEQYF
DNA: TGTGCCAGCAGTTACGGGGGGACCGGTTACGAGCAGTACTTC

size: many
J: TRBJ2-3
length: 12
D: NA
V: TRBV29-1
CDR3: CSVGWGTDTQYF
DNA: TGCAGCGTTGGATGGGGCACAGATACGCAGTATTTT

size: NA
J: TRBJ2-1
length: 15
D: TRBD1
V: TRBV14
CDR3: CASSLGGLTHNEQFF
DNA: TGTGCCAGCAGCCTAGGGGGCCTTACACACAATGAGCAGTTCTTC

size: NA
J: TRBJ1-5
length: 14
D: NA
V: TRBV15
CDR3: CATSRDERKGTQHF
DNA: TGTGCCACCAGCAGAGATGAAAGGAAAGGGACCCAGCATTTT

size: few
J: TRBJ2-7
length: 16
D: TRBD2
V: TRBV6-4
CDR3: CASSGLSGSTSYEQYF
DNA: TGTGCCAGCAGCGGCCTTAGCGGGAGTACTTCCTACGAGCAGTACTTC

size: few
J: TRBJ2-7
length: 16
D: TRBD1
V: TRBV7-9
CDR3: CASSRTSGTGGYEQYF
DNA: TGTGCCAGCTCAAGAACCTCCGGGACAGGGGGTTACGAGCAGTACTTC

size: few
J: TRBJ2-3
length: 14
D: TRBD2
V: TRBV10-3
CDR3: CAIRGLAESSTQYF
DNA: TGTGCCATCCGAGGACTAGCGGAGAGTAGTACGCAGTATTTT

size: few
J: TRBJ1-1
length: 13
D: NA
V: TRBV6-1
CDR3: CASRTAQNTEAFF
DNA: TGTGCCAGCAGGACGGCGCAGAACACTGAAGCTTTCTTT

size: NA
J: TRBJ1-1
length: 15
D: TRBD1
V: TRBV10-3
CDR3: CAIRGQGPEGTEAFF
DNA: TGTGCCATCAGGGGACAGGGTCCTGAGGGCACTGAAGCTTTCTTT

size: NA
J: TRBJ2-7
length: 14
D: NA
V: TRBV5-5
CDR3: CASRAGTSPYEQYF
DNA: TGTGCCAGCAGGGCCGGGACTTCTCCCTACGAGCAGTACTTC

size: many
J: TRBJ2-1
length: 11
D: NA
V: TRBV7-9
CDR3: CASSLEGPPFF
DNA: TGTGCCAGCAGCTTAGAAGGGCCTCCGTTCTTC

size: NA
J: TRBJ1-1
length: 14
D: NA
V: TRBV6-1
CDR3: CASSARGESTEAFF
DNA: TGTGCCAGCAGTGCAAGGGGGGAAAGTACTGAAGCTTTCTTT

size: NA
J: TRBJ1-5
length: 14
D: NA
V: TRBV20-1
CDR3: CSAFQGNSNQPQHF
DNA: TGCAGTGCTTTTCAGGGGAATAGCAATCAGCCCCAGCATTTT

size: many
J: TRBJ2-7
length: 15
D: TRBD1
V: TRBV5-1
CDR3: CASSLEWDSSYEQYF
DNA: TGCGCCAGCAGCTTGGAATGGGACAGCTCCTACGAGCAGTACTTC

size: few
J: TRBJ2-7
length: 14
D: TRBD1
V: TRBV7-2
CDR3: CASSAKTGGVEQYF
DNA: TGTGCCAGCAGCGCAAAGACAGGGGGCGTCGAGCAGTACTTC

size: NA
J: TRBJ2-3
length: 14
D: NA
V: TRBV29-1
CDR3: CSTGGRQGTDTQYF
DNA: TGCAGCACTGGGGGACGACAGGGCACAGATACGCAGTATTTT

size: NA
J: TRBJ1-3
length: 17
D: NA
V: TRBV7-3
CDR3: CASTLNEEIRDGNTIYF
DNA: TGTGCCAGCACTCTCAACGAGGAGATCAGGGATGGAAACACCATATATTTT

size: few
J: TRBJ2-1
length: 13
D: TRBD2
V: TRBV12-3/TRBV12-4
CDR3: CASAGLAPKEQFF
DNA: TGTGCCAGCGCCGGACTAGCTCCTAAGGAGCAGTTCTTC

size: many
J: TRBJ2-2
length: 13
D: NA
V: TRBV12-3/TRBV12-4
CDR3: CASLGTPSGELFF
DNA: TGTGCCAGCCTCGGGACTCCCTCCGGGGAGCTGTTTTTT

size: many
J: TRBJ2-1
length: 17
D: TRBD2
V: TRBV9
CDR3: CASSDLSGSRSYNEQFF
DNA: TGTGCCAGCAGCGACTTAAGCGGGAGTCGGTCCTACAATGAGCAGTTCTTC

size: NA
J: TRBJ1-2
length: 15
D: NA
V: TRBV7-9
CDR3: CASSLSPTGDYGYTF
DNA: TGTGCCAGCAGCCTAAGCCCCACGGGGGACTATGGCTACACCTTC

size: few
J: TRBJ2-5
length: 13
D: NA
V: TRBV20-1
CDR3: CSARDPGRETQYF
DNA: TGCAGTGCTAGAGATCCGGGGCGGGAGACCCAGTACTTC

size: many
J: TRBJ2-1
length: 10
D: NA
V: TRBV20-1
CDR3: CSASGREQFF
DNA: TGCAGTGCTAGTGGGCGGGAGCAGTTCTTC

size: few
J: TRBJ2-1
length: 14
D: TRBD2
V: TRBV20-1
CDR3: CSASPPGLAGEQFF
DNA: TGCAGTGCTAGCCCCCCGGGACTAGCAGGGGAGCAGTTCTTC

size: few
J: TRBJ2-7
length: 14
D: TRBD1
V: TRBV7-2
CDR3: CASSIGQGAGEQYF
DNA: TGTGCCAGCAGCATCGGACAGGGGGCAGGGGAGCAGTACTTC